A selection of T cell receptor beta chains follows, all from one sample in a study of T cells expressing NK-cell markers. TCRdb reanalyzed the 5' RACE reads, giving one entry per CDR3 protein sequence and no DNA. This repertoire comprises approximately 170,000 distinct CDR3 sequences; its ten largest clones make up 20% to 25%. Sequenced input: blood T cells: a sorted CD56 or NKG2C T cell subset, CD4+ or CD8+ T cells, or bulk PBMC T cells (not recorded which). These receptors all come from a man between 18 and 69 years old in good health. CDR3s include the opening cysteine and the closing phenylalanine or tryptophan.

V: TRBV5-1; length: 14; J: TRBJ1-3; CDR3: CASSLDQDGNTIYF
V: TRBV2; length: 15; J: TRBJ2-1; CDR3: CASSDSAATYNEQFF
V: TRBV12-3/TRBV12-4; length: 16; J: TRBJ2-1; CDR3: CASSTRQGPSYNEQFF
V: TRBV5-8; length: 13; J: TRBJ2-7; CDR3: CASGWRAAHEQYF
V: TRBV20-1; length: 15; J: TRBJ2-2; CDR3: CSARASQERSGELFF
V: TRBV5-6; length: 16; J: TRBJ2-1; CDR3: CVSSLAGQGAYNEQFF
V: TRBV7-3; length: 17; J: TRBJ2-5; CDR3: CASSPQVAGGSQETQYF
V: TRBV27; length: 14; J: TRBJ2-1; CDR3: CASSLGTGLYGQFF
V: TRBV13; length: 16; J: TRBJ2-7; CDR3: CASSLGGGGDHYEQYF
V: TRBV18; length: 14; J: TRBJ1-4; CDR3: CASFPGQGLKNCFF
V: TRBV6-1; length: 16; J: TRBJ2-7; CDR3: CASSEDLRVFSYEQYF
V: TRBV11-1; length: 15; J: TRBJ2-3; CDR3: CASSFPAGGPDTQYF
V: TRBV12-3/TRBV12-4; length: 13; J: TRBJ2-7; CDR3: CASSPTEWFEQYF
V: TRBV10-3; length: 13; J: TRBJ2-7; CDR3: CAIGGQLAYEQYF
V: TRBV7-3; length: 14; J: TRBJ2-7; CDR3: CASSLNAGGYEQYF
V: TRBV7-8; length: 12; J: TRBJ2-1; CDR3: CASSSGGYEQFF
V: TRBV7-9; length: 13; J: TRBJ2-7; CDR3: CASSLAGPYEQYF
V: TRBV12-3/TRBV12-4; length: 15; J: TRBJ1-2; CDR3: CASTSGTGFNYGYTF
V: TRBV5-4; length: 16; J: TRBJ2-5; CDR3: CASSLVGGYAQETQYF
V: TRBV12-3/TRBV12-4; length: 16; J: TRBJ2-1; CDR3: CASSPETSGDYNEQFF
V: TRBV19; length: 14; J: TRBJ1-1; CDR3: CASSTWTGNTEAFF
V: TRBV3-1; length: 14; J: TRBJ1-1; CDR3: CASSPKTGVFGAFF
V: TRBV15; length: 14; J: TRBJ1-4; CDR3: CATSRDRSNEKLFF
V: TRBV7-9; length: 15; J: TRBJ2-7; CDR3: CASTGTTGFSYEQYF
V: TRBV4-2; length: 16; J: TRBJ2-2; CDR3: CASSPLAGGLGGELFF
V: TRBV27; length: 15; J: TRBJ1-3; CDR3: CASSSGQGKGNTIYF
V: TRBV15; length: 14; J: TRBJ2-5; CDR3: CATSSGSVTETQYF
V: TRBV27; length: 14; J: TRBJ2-1; CDR3: CASITGPSYNEQFF
V: TRBV11-2; length: 14; J: TRBJ2-7; CDR3: CASSLRDRAYEQYF
V: TRBV10-3; length: 13; J: TRBJ1-2; CDR3: CAISEKVSYGYTF
V: TRBV15; length: 13; J: TRBJ2-7; CDR3: CATSFGDTREQYF
V: TRBV10-2; length: 14; J: TRBJ2-3; CDR3: CASSESGLEDTQYF
V: TRBV6-5; length: 16; J: TRBJ1-5; CDR3: CASSSLGLWGNQPQHF
V: TRBV3-1; length: 16; J: TRBJ2-1; CDR3: CASSPAGGRGSNEQFF
V: TRBV7-9; length: 12; J: TRBJ2-6; CDR3: CASSVKKHVLTF
V: TRBV20-1; length: 16; J: TRBJ2-5; CDR3: CSARRLVGLPEETQYF